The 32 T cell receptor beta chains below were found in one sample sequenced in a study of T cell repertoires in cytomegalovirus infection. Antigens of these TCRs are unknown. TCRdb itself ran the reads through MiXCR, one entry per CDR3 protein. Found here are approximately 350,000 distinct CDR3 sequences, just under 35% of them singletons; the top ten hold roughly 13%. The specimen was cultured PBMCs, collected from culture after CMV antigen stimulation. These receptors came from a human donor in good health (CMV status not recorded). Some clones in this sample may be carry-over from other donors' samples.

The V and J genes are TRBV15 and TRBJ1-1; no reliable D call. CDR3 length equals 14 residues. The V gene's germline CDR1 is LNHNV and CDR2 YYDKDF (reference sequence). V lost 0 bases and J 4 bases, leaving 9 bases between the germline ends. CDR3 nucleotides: TGTGCCACCAGCAGAGATCGCGGGTCCACTGAAGCTTTCTTT. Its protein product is CATSRDRGSTEAFF. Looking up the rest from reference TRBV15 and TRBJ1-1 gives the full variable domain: DAMVIQNPRYQVTQFGKPVTLSCSQTLNHNVMYWYQQKSSQAPKLLFHYYDKDFNNEADTPDNFQSRRPNTSFCFLDIRSPGLGDTAMYLCATSRDRGSTEAFFGQGTRLTVV.

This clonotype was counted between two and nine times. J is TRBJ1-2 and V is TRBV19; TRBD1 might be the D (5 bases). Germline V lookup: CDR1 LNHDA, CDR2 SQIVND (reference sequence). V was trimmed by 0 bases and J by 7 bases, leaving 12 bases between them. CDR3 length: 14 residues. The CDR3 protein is CASSIDLTVRGYTF. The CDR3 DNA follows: TGTGCCAGTAGTATAGATCTGACAGTGCGTGGCTACACCTTC.

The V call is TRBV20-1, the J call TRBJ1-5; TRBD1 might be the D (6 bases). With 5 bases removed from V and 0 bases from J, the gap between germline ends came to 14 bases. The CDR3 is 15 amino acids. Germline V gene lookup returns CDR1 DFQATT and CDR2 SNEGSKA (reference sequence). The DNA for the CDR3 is TGCAGTGCTCCCAGGGGTCTTAGTAGCAATCAGCCCCAGCATTTT. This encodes CSAPRGLSSNQPQHF.

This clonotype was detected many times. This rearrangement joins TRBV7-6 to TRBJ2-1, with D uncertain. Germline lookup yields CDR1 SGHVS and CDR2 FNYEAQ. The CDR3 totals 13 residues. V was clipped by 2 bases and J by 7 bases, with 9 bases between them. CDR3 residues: CASSLTGWNEQFF. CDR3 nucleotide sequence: TGTGCCAGCAGCTTAACGGGTTGGAATGAGCAGTTCTTC.

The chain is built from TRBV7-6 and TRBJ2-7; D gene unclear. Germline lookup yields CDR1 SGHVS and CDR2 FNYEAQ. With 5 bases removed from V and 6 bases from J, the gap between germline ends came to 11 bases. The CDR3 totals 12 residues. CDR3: CASSHFVREQYV. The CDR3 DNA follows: TGTGCCAGCAGCCATTTCGTCCGCGAGCAGTACGTC.

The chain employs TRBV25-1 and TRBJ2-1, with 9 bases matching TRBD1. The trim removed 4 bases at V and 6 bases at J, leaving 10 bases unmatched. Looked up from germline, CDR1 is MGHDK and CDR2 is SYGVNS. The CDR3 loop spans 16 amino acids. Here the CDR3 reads CASSAPGTGSGNEQFF. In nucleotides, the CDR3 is TGTGCCAGCAGTGCGCCCGGGACAGGGTCTGGCAATGAGCAGTTCTTC.

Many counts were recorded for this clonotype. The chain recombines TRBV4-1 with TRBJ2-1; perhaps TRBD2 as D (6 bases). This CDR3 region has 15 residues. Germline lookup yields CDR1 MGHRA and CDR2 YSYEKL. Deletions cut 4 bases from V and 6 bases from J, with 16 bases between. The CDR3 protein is CASSRRDWHGNEQFF. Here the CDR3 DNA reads TGCGCCAGCAGCCGCCGGGACTGGCATGGCAATGAGCAGTTCTTC.

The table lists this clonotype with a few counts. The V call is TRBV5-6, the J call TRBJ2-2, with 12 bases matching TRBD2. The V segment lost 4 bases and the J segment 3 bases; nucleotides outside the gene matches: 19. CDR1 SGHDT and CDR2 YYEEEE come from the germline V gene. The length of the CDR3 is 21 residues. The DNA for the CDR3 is TGTGCCAGCAGCCACCCTAGCGGGAGGGCCTTATTGAATAAGGACACCGGGGAGCTGTTTTTT. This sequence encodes CASSHPSGRALLNKDTGELFF.

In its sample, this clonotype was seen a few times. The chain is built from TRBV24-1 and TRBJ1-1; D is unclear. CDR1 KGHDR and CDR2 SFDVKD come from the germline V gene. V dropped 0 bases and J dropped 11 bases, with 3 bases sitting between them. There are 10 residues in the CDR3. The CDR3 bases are TGTGCCACCAGTGATTTGGGGGCTTTCTTT. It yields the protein CATSDLGAFF.

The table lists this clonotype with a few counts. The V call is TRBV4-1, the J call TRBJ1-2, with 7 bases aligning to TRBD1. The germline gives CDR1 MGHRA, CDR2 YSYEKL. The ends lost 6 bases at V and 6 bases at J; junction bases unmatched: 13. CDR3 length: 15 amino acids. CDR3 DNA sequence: TGCGCCAGCAGTCATGTGGACAGGCCACCCGATGGCTACACCTTC. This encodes CASSHVDRPPDGYTF.

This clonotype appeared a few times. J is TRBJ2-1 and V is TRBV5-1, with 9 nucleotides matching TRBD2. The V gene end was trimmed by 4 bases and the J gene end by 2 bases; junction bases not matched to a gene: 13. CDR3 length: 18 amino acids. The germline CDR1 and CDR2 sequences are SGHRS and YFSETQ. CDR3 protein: CASSPFISSGMTYNEQFF. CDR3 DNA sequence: TGCGCCAGCAGCCCATTTATATCTAGCGGGATGACCTACAATGAGCAGTTCTTC.

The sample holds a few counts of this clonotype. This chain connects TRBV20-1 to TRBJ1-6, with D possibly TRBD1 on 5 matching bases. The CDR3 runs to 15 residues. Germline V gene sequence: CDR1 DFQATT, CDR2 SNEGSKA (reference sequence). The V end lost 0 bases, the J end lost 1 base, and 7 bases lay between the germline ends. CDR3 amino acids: CSARDQGSYNSPLHF. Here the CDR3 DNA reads TGCAGTGCTAGAGATCAGGGATCCTATAATTCACCCCTCCACTTT.

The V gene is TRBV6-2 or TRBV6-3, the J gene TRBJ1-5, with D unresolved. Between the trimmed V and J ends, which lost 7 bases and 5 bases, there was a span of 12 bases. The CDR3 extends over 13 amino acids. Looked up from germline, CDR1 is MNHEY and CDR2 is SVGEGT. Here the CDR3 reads CASTGRGYQPQHF. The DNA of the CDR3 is TGTGCCAGCACGGGCCGAGGCTATCAGCCCCAGCATTTT.

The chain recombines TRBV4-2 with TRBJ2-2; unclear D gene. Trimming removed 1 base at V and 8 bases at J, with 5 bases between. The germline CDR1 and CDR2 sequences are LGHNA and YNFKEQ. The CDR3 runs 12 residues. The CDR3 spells CASSQVSGELFF. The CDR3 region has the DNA TGTGCCAGCAGCCAAGTCTCTGGGGAGCTGTTTTTT.

The CDR3 protein is CASSLVRPQPFKNIQYF. The CDR3 DNA is TGTGCCAGCAGCTTAGTTAGGCCACAGCCATTCAAAAACATTCAGTACTTC. This sequence joins TRBV7-2 and TRBJ2-4; D gene ambiguous. V lost 1 base to trimming and J lost 3 bases, with 16 bases between them. CDR1 and CDR2 from the germline V gene are SGHTA and FQGNSA. CDR3 length equals 17 residues.

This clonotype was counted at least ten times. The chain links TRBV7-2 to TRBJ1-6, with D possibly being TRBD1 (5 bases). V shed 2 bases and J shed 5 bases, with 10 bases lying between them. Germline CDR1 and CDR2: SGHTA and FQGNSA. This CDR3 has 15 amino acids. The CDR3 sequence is CASSLRGVNNSPLHF. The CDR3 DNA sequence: TGTGCCAGCAGCTTACGAGGGGTTAATAATTCACCCCTCCACTTT.

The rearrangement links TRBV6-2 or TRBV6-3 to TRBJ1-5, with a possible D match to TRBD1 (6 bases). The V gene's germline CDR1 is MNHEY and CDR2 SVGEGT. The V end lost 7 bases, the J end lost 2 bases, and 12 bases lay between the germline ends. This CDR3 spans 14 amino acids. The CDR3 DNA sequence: TGTGCCAGCAACAGGGAATTTGGCAATCAGCCCCAGCATTTT. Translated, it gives CASNREFGNQPQHF.

CDR3 region: CASSQGGSGSETQYF. The CDR3 DNA reads TGCGCCAGCAGCCAAGGGGGTAGCGGGAGCGAGACCCAGTACTTC. The genes are TRBV4-1 and TRBJ2-5, with 9 bases fitting TRBD2. The CDR3 is 15 amino acids. Per the germline V gene, CDR1 is MGHRA and CDR2 is YSYEKL. V lost 1 base, J lost 5 bases, and 5 bases stayed unmatched.

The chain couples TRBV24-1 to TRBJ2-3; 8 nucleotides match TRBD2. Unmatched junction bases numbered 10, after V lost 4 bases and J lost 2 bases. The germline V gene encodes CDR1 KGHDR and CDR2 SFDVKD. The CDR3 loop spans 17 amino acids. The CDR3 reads CATSDPSAGEVTDTQYF. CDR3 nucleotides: TGTGCCACCAGTGACCCTTCAGCGGGAGAAGTCACAGATACGCAGTATTTT.

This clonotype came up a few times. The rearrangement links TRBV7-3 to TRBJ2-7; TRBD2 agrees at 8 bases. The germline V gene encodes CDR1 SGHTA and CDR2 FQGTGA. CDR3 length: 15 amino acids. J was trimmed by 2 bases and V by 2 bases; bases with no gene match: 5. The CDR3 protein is CASSLFPGGTYEQYF. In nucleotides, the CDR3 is TGTGCCAGCAGCTTATTCCCGGGAGGGACCTACGAGCAGTACTTC.

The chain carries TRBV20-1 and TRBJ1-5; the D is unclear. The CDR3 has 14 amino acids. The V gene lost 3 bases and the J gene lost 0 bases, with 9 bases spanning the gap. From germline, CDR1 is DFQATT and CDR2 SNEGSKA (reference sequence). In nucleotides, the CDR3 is TGCAGTGCTAGGATGAGGAATAGCAATCAGCCCCAGCATTTT. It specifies CSARMRNSNQPQHF.

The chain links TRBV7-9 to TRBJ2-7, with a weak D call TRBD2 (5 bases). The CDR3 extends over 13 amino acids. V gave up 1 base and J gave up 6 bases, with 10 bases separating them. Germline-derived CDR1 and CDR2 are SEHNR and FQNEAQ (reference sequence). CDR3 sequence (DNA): TGTGCCAGCAGCTTAGGGGAAGGAGGCGAGCAGTACTTC. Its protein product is CASSLGEGGEQYF.

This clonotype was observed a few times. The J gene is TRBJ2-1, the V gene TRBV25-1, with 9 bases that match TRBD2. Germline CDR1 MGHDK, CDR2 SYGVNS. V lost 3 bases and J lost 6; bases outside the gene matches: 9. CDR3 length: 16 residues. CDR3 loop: CASSDPSGTVGNEQFF. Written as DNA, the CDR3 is TGTGCCAGCAGTGACCCTAGCGGGACGGTTGGCAATGAGCAGTTCTTC.

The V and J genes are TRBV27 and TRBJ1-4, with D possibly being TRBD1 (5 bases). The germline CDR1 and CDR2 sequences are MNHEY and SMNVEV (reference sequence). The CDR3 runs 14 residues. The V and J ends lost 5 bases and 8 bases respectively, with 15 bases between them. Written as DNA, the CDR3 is TGTGCCAGCAGTCCGGGACGAAAAACGGAAAAACTGTTTTTT. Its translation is CASSPGRKTEKLFF.

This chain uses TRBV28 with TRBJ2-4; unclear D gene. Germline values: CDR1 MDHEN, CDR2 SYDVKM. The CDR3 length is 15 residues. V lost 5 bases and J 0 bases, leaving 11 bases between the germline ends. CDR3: CASSLVGVAKNIQYF. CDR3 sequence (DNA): TGTGCCAGCAGTCTAGTAGGAGTAGCCAAAAACATTCAGTACTTC. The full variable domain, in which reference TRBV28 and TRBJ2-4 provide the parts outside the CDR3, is DVKVTQSSRYLVKRTGEKVFLECVQDMDHENMFWYRQDPGLGLRLIYFSYDVKMKEKGDIPEGYSVSREKKERFSLILESASTNQTSMYLCASSLVGVAKNIQYFGAGTRLSVL.

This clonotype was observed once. The CDR3 region is CSASRGTGELFF. The CDR3 DNA is TGCAGTGCTAGTCGTGGGACCGGGGAGCTGTTTTTT. This chain links TRBV20-1 with TRBJ2-2; D ambiguous. Germline V gene data show CDR1 as DFQATT and CDR2 as SNEGSKA (reference sequence). Trimming shortened V by 3 bases and J by 5 bases, and 7 bases separated the two germline ends. The CDR3 runs to 12 residues.

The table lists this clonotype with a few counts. The CDR3 sequence is CASSVADRGGTEAFF. The CDR3 region has the DNA TGTGCCAGCAGCGTAGCGGACAGGGGGGGGACTGAAGCTTTCTTT. This chain joins TRBV9 and TRBJ1-1, with 10 bases identical to TRBD1. This CDR3 contains 15 residues. V shed 0 bases and J 5 bases; nucleotides not matched to a gene: 4. Germline assignment: CDR1 SGDLS and CDR2 YYNGEE.

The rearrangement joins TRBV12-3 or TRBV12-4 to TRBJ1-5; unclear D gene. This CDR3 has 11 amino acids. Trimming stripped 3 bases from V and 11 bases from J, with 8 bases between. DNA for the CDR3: TGTGCCAGCAGTTTCTCCGGGACCCAGCATTTT. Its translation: CASSFSGTQHF.

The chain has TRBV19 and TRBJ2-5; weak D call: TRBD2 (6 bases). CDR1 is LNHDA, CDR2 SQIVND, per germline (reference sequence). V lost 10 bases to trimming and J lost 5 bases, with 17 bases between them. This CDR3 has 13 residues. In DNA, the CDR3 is TGTGCCACCCGGGGGACGGGAGTTGAGACCCAGTACTTC. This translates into CATRGTGVETQYF.

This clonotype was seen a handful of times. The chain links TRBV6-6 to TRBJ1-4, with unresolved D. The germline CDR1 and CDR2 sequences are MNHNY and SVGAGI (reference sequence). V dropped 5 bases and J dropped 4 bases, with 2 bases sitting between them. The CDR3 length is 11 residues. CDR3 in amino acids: CASSRNEKLFF. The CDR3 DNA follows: TGTGCCAGCAGTCGTAATGAAAAACTGTTTTTT.

The CDR3 sequence: CASSSETGRNQPQHF. CDR3 in DNA: TGTGCCAGCAGCTCCGAGACAGGACGCAATCAGCCCCAGCATTTT. This rearrangement joins TRBV7-2 to TRBJ1-5, with a possible D match to TRBD1 (6 bases). V was trimmed by 4 bases and J by 2 bases, leaving 12 bases between them. Germline V CDR1 and CDR2: SGHTA, FQGNSA. This CDR3 has 15 residues.

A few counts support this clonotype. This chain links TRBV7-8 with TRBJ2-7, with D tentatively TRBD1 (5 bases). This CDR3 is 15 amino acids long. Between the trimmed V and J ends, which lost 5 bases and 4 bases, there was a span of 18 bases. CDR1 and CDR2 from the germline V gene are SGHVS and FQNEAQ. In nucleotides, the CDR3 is TGTGCCAGCAGCCCCGGACACCTGCCTGGGTACGAGCAGTACTTC. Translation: CASSPGHLPGYEQYF.